Following are 7 T cell receptor beta chains from one sample sequenced in a study of shared clonotypes between healthy human individuals. Repertoires were generated with immunoSEQ multiplex PCR, while TCRdb's copy carries only in-frame clones and drops some. The sample has more than 2 million clones, about 95% seen once; the top ten hold about 1.1%. CD45RO-negative CD8 cells positively selected for CCR7 made up the naive population, which excluded terminally differentiated effector memory CD45RA+ cells. Specimen: naive CD8+ T cells sorted from blood. These receptors all come from a man aged 18 to 35 in good health.

About this clone itself: Other DNA sequences in the same sample also yield this CDR3. The V call is TRBV5-6, the J call TRBJ2-5, with 7 positions matching TRBD1. This CDR3 is 13 amino acids long. J lost 5 bases, V lost 4 bases, and 5 bases had no gene match. Germline V CDR1 and CDR2: SGHDT, YYEEEE. The CDR3 nucleotides are TGTGCCAGCAGCCCAACAGGGGATGAGACCCAGTACTTC. The encoded protein is CASSPTGDETQYF.

The V and J genes are TRBV6-5 and TRBJ2-1; TRBD2 matches 11 bases. V dropped 5 bases and J dropped 10; count of bases not matched to a gene: 7. This CDR3 region has 14 residues. Germline values: CDR1 MNHEY, CDR2 SVGAGI. Written as DNA, the CDR3 is TGTGCCAGCAGTCACCTAGCGGGAGGCGGCGAGCAGTTCTTC. Translated: CASSHLAGGGEQFF.

Turning to this clone: The sample holds other DNA sequences that translate to the same CDR3. The chain combines TRBV27 with TRBJ2-1, with no clear D. The CDR3 runs to 14 residues. The V and J ends lost 2 bases and 4 bases respectively, with 9 bases between them. Germline CDR1 MNHEY, CDR2 SMNVEV (reference sequence). The CDR3 bases are TGTGCCAGCAGTTTACGTGGGCCGTACAATGAGCAGTTCTTC. Protein product: CASSLRGPYNEQFF.

The chain carries TRBV4-2 and TRBJ1-1; weak D call: TRBD1 (6 bases). The CDR3 extends over 17 amino acids. The V gene lost 0 bases and the J gene lost 3 bases, with 17 bases spanning the gap. Germline values: CDR1 LGHNA, CDR2 YNFKEQ. The CDR3 DNA follows: TGTGCCAGCAGCCAAGAGTTAGTCGGGGGCTTGTACACTGAAGCTTTCTTT. Its translation: CASSQELVGGLYTEAFF.

The rearrangement joins TRBV29-1 to TRBJ1-2; 10 positions agree with TRBD1. Germline V gives CDR1 SQVTM, CDR2 ANQGSEA. The CDR3 contains 15 residues. V dropped 6 bases and J dropped 2; count of bases not matched to a gene: 9. CDR3 in DNA: TGCAGCGTGGGTGTGGCGACAGGGGGCAACTATGGCTACACCTTC. It codes for CSVGVATGGNYGYTF.

The count of this clone is one. V gene TRBV7-2 combines with J gene TRBJ1-2; no clear D gene. The V end lost 2 bases, the J end lost 5 bases, and 3 bases lay between the germline ends. The CDR3 has 11 amino acids. In germline, CDR1 is SGHTA, CDR2 FQGNSA. In DNA, the CDR3 is TGTGCCAGCAGCTTAATTTATGGCTACACCTTC. Translation gives CASSLIYGYTF.

This chain connects TRBV27 to TRBJ2-7; tentatively, D is TRBD1 (6 bases). Trimming left V 6 bases short and J 2 bases short, with 11 bases between. From germline, CDR1 is MNHEY and CDR2 SMNVEV (reference sequence). The CDR3 extends over 13 amino acids. CDR3 sequence: CASRTAGAYEQYF. CDR3 nucleotides: TGTGCCAGCAGAACAGCAGGGGCCTACGAGCAGTACTTC.